The 11 T cell receptor beta chains listed next were all sequenced from one sample in a study of blood T cell repertoires in COVID-19. Clones were read by immunoSEQ multiplex PCR, and TCRdb kept only the in-frame ones, dropping some. The sample consists of about 62,000 clones, roughly four fifths of them appearing once. Input material: peripheral blood. The receptors stem from a woman aged 45-59 years with active or convalescent COVID-19.

The chain joins TRBV5-8 to TRBJ2-1; D might be TRBD2 (5 bases). Germline assignment: CDR1 SGHTS and CDR2 YDEGEE. The CDR3 is made up of 17 amino acids. Deletions cut 0 bases from V and 0 bases from J, with 13 bases between. CDR3 protein: CASSLGPGRGSYNEQFF. The CDR3 region has the DNA TGTGCCAGCAGCTTGGGGCCCGGACGGGGCTCCTACAATGAGCAGTTCTTC. The full variable domain, in which reference TRBV5-8 and TRBJ2-1 provide the parts outside the CDR3, is EAGVTQSPTHLIKTRGQQATLRCSPISGHTSVYWYQQALGLGLQFLLWYDEGEERNRGNFPPRFSGRQFPNYSSELNVNALELEDSALYLCASSLGPGRGSYNEQFFGPGTRLTVL.

This chain uses TRBV18 with TRBJ1-1; tentatively, D is TRBD1 (6 bases). Germline lookup yields CDR1 KGHSH and CDR2 LQKENI. CDR3 size: 15 residues. V lost 3 bases and J lost 0, with 11 bases in between. The CDR3, as DNA: TGTGCCAGCTCACCCTTACAGGGAATGAACACTGAAGCTTTCTTT. Protein sequence: CASSPLQGMNTEAFF.

The chain couples TRBV19 to TRBJ1-2; TRBD1 is a possible D gene (6 bases). The germline V and J ends were trimmed by 6 bases and 8 bases, with 22 bases remaining between them. Germline V CDR1 and CDR2: LNHDA, SQIVND (reference sequence). The CDR3 is 15 residues long. CDR3 nucleotides: TGTGCCAGTAGGAGCGCGGGGAGGGGGGTTCGAGGCTACACCTTC. Amino acid sequence: CASRSAGRGVRGYTF.

This clone was counted only a few times. The chain links TRBV5-6 to TRBJ2-7; 11 positions agree with TRBD1. Per germline, CDR1 SGHDT and CDR2 YYEEEE. Trimming at V came to 4 bases and at J to 6 bases, leaving 9 bases not matched to a gene. This CDR3 is built from 15 residues. Here the CDR3 reads CASSEGQGGSLEQYF. The CDR3 nucleotides are TGTGCCAGCAGCGAGGGACAGGGGGGGTCCCTCGAGCAGTACTTC.

J is TRBJ1-1 and V is TRBV27; perhaps TRBD1 as D (6 bases). Per germline, CDR1 MNHEY and CDR2 SMNVEV (reference sequence). V was trimmed by 5 bases and J by 4 bases, leaving 14 bases between them. CDR3 length: 14 residues. In DNA form, the CDR3 reads TGTGCCAGCAGTCCCAGGGGAGAAGGCACTGAAGCTTTCTTT. This encodes CASSPRGEGTEAFF.

J is TRBJ2-6 and V is TRBV5-1; D gene unclear. Trimming shortened V by 8 bases and J by 0 bases, and 3 bases separated the two germline ends. Germline V gene data show CDR1 as SGHRS and CDR2 as YFSETQ. The CDR3 has 12 amino acids. In DNA, the CDR3 is TGCGCCAGTTACTCTGGGGCCAACGTCCTGACTTTC. Its translation is CASYSGANVLTF. Full variable domain (outside the CDR3, taken from reference TRBV5-1 and TRBJ2-6): KAGVTQTPRYLIKTRGQQVTLSCSPISGHRSVSWYQQTPGQGLQFLFEYFSETQRNKGNFPGRFSGRQFSNSRSEMNVSTLELGDSALYLCASYSGANVLTFGAGSRLTVL.

This clone has a handful of counts. The chain carries TRBV5-1 and TRBJ1-6; D not resolved. CDR1 and CDR2 from the germline V gene are SGHRS and YFSETQ. With 1 base removed from V and 6 bases from J, the gap between germline ends came to 11 bases. There are 15 residues in the CDR3. The CDR3 nucleotides read TGCGCCAGCAGCTTGTCCGGGGATGTTAATTCACCCCTCCACTTT. Its protein is CASSLSGDVNSPLHF.

The CDR3 spells CASSSNFAQYF. For the CDR3, the DNA is TGTGCCAGCAGCTCTAACTTTGCGCAGTATTTT. The rearrangement uses TRBV3-1 (or the pseudogene TRBV3-2) and TRBJ2-3; no definite D call. This CDR3 has 11 amino acids. Germline V lookup: CDR1 LGHDT, CDR2 YNNKEL (reference sequence). V shed 5 bases and J shed 10 bases, with 10 bases lying between them.

The chain carries TRBV19 and TRBJ2-3; 8 bases map to TRBD1. The CDR3 is made up of 15 amino acids. The germline CDR1 and CDR2 sequences are LNHDA and SQIVND (reference sequence). Trimming cost V 3 bases and J 3 bases; bases outside gene matches: 5. The CDR3 sequence is CASSIRTGRTDTQYF. In DNA, the CDR3 is TGTGCCAGTAGTATCAGGACAGGGAGGACAGATACGCAGTATTTT.

This chain links TRBV9 with TRBJ1-2; no clear D gene. V shed 0 bases and J shed 6 bases, with 9 bases lying between them. Germline values: CDR1 SGDLS, CDR2 YYNGEE. This CDR3 region has 13 residues. CDR3 sequence: CASSVDFTDGYTF. The CDR3 coding sequence is TGTGCCAGCAGCGTAGATTTTACGGATGGCTACACCTTC.

This chain uses TRBV28 with TRBJ2-4; 9 bases agree with TRBD1. This CDR3 has 15 residues. CDR1 is MDHEN, CDR2 SYDVKM, per germline. V was clipped by 10 bases and J by 1 base; unmatched bases: 8. The CDR3 DNA is TGTGCCATTTTGGACAGGGGAGCGGCCAAAAACATTCAGTACTTC. This codes for CAILDRGAAKNIQYF.